The 30 T cell receptor beta chains in this list originate from one sample, sequenced in a study of graft-versus-host responses after intestinal transplantation. Their antigens are not known. The table came from immunoSEQ multiplex PCR; TCRdb's copy has only in-frame clones and leaves some out. The repertoire consists of some 100,000 clones, with about 93% occurring once and the leading ten covering about 1.1%. Sequenced material: unstimulated CD8+ T cells sorted from spleen or lymph node cells, taken before transplant. These receptors all come from a human donor who was the organ donor for an intestinal transplant.

This chain links TRBV4-1 with TRBJ1-2; weak D call: TRBD1 (6 bases). V shed 4 bases and J shed 8 bases, with 14 bases lying between them. This CDR3 has 13 residues. In germline, CDR1 is MGHRA, CDR2 YSYEKL. The CDR3, as DNA: TGCGCCAGCAGCCGGATTGGGGGGGGCGGCTACACCTTC. Protein product: CASSRIGGGGYTF.

This clone appeared a single time. The chain joins TRBV7-2 to TRBJ2-1, with 11 bases aligning to TRBD2. This CDR3 spans 17 amino acids. The ends lost 3 bases at V and 2 bases at J; junction bases unmatched: 6. Germline CDR1 is SGHTA and CDR2 is FQGNSA. The CDR3 is CASSFLLAGGPYNEQFF. The CDR3, as DNA: TGTGCCAGCAGCTTCCTTCTAGCGGGAGGCCCCTACAATGAGCAGTTCTTC.

The chain uses TRBV2 and TRBJ1-2; D is unclear. The V and J ends lost 8 bases and 12 bases respectively, with 22 bases between them. Germline lookup yields CDR1 SNHLY and CDR2 FYNNEI. CDR3 size: 13 residues. Written as DNA, the CDR3 is TGTGCCAGCTTGTCCCCCCGCCTCTTCGACAACACCTTC. This encodes CASLSPRLFDNTF.

The V gene is TRBV15, the J gene TRBJ2-7; maybe TRBD1 (6 bases). V was trimmed by 1 base and J by 12 bases, leaving 19 bases between them. The CDR3 length is 14 residues. Looked up from germline, CDR1 is LNHNV and CDR2 is YYDKDF (reference sequence). The CDR3 DNA reads TGTGCCACCAGCAGAGGGGCTGACAGGTTTTGGCGGTACTTC. Its protein is CATSRGADRFWRYF.

CDR3 sequence (DNA): TGTGCCACCAGCTTTCCCACCGGGACTAGCGGGAGTTTAGAGACCCAGTACTTC. This translates into CATSFPTGTSGSLETQYF. The chain couples TRBV15 to TRBJ2-5; 14 bases agree with TRBD2. Germline-derived CDR1 and CDR2 are LNHNV and YYDKDF (reference sequence). V was pared by 5 bases and J by 4 bases, with 12 bases of the junction left unmatched. The CDR3 loop spans 18 amino acids. Filled out from reference TRBV15 and TRBJ2-5, the complete variable domain reads DAMVIQNPRYQVTQFGKPVTLSCSQTLNHNVMYWYQQKSSQAPKLLFHYYDKDFNNEADTPDNFQSRRPNTSFCFLDIRSPGLGDTAMYLCATSFPTGTSGSLETQYFGPGTRLLVL.

This chain joins TRBV9 and TRBJ1-4; no clear D gene. The length of the CDR3 is 13 residues. V was clipped by 0 bases and J by 8 bases, with 8 bases between them. Germline V gene data show CDR1 as SGDLS and CDR2 as YYNGEE. Here the CDR3 reads CASSVELGEKLFF. CDR3 bases: TGTGCCAGCAGCGTAGAGCTAGGAGAAAAACTGTTTTTT.

This sequence joins TRBV30 and TRBJ2-7; D possibly corresponds to TRBD2 (6 bases). The CDR3 consists of 15 residues. Germline V lookup: CDR1 GTSNPN, CDR2 SVGIG (reference sequence). V was trimmed by 1 base and J by 2 bases, leaving 15 bases between them. The CDR3, as DNA: TGTGCCTGGAGTGGTCTTCCTAGCGAGCCCTACGAGCAGTACTTC. Translated, it gives CAWSGLPSEPYEQYF. Looking up the rest from reference TRBV30 and TRBJ2-7 gives the full variable domain: SQTIHQWPATLVQPVGSPLSLECTVEGTSNPNLYWYRQAAGRGLQLLFYSVGIGQISSEVPQNLSASRPQDRQFILSSKKLLLSDSGFYLCAWSGLPSEPYEQYFGPGTRLTVT.

The genes are TRBV27 and TRBJ2-1; a possible D gene is TRBD2 (6 bases). There are 18 residues in the CDR3. The germline V gene has CDR1 MNHEY and CDR2 SMNVEV (reference sequence). Between the trimmed V and J ends, which lost 2 bases and 4 bases, there was a span of 21 bases. Here the CDR3 DNA reads TGTGCCAGCAGTTTACGGGGTAGGGCGGGACCCACGTACAATGAGCAGTTCTTC. Encoded protein: CASSLRGRAGPTYNEQFF.

The CDR3 DNA reads TGTGCCAGCACAAGGAGAAATTCACCCCTCCACTTT. Its protein product is CASTRRNSPLHF. The chain carries TRBV25-1 and TRBJ1-6; D call uncertain. Germline lookup yields CDR1 MGHDK and CDR2 SYGVNS. V was shortened by 7 bases and J by 7 bases, with 8 bases between the two germline ends. The CDR3 spans 12 residues.

The chain combines TRBV7-9 with TRBJ2-1; 10 bases fit TRBD2. The CDR3 has 15 residues. Germline V gene sequence: CDR1 SEHNR, CDR2 FQNEAQ (reference sequence). The V gene end was trimmed by 1 base and the J gene end by 5 bases; junction bases not matched to a gene: 2. The CDR3 protein is CASSLGAGGHNEQFF. The CDR3 DNA reads TGTGCCAGCAGCTTAGGAGCGGGGGGGCACAATGAGCAGTTCTTC.

The chain links TRBV4-1 to TRBJ2-7; TRBD1 aligns across 11 bases. This CDR3 contains 13 residues. Germline V gene data show CDR1 as MGHRA and CDR2 as YSYEKL. V shed 8 bases and J 4 bases; nucleotides not matched to a gene: 4. CDR3 in amino acids: CASGTGGEYEQYF. CDR3 bases: TGCGCCAGCGGGACAGGGGGTGAGTACGAGCAGTACTTC.

CDR3: CASTLATGEYQPQHF. The CDR3, as DNA: TGTGCCAGCACCCTTGCGACAGGAGAATATCAGCCCCAGCATTTT. The rearrangement uses TRBV6-1 and TRBJ1-5; D perhaps matches TRBD1 (6 bases). V was pared by 7 bases and J by 5 bases, with 18 bases between. The CDR3 length is 15 residues. CDR1 and CDR2 (germline): MNHNS, SASEGT.

V and J are TRBV4-1 and TRBJ1-4; the D is unclear. CDR1 and CDR2 from the germline V gene are MGHRA and YSYEKL. The V end was cut by 0 bases, the J end by 10 bases, with 12 bases between. This CDR3 region has 14 residues. The CDR3 spells CASSQDAREVKLFF. The CDR3 nucleotides are TGCGCCAGCAGCCAAGATGCCCGCGAAGTAAAACTGTTTTTT.

V and J are TRBV6-5 and TRBJ1-1, with a tentative D call TRBD1 (5 bases). In germline, CDR1 is MNHEY, CDR2 SVGAGI. The CDR3 extends over 14 amino acids. V lost 5 bases to trimming and J lost 4 bases, with 14 bases between them. The CDR3 DNA sequence: TGTGCCAGCAGTCGATTCAGGGTCGGCACTGAAGCTTTCTTT. It encodes CASSRFRVGTEAFF.

Written as DNA, the CDR3 is TGTGCCAGCAGAGGGGCCCAGACAGGGGGTGGCTACACCTTC. Translated: CASRGAQTGGGYTF. The V gene is TRBV6-5, the J gene TRBJ1-2; the match to TRBD1 covers 9 bases. Germline CDR1 and CDR2: MNHEY and SVGAGI. J gave up 7 bases and V 6 bases, and 9 bases lay outside the gene matches. This CDR3 has 14 residues.

This clone came up a few times. This chain links TRBV9 with TRBJ1-4, with D unclear. CDR1 and CDR2 (germline): SGDLS, YYNGEE. V shed 3 bases and J shed 12 bases, with 12 bases lying between them. The CDR3 covers 12 residues. DNA for the CDR3: TGTGCCAGCAGCGACTCTTACGGGGAACTGTTTTTT. It specifies CASSDSYGELFF.

This chain uses TRBV27 with TRBJ2-5; TRBD1 might be the D (6 bases). Near its end, the DNA agrees better with TRBJ2-7, so the J call may be wrong. CDR3 size: 16 residues. The germline V gene has CDR1 MNHEY and CDR2 SMNVEV (reference sequence). The chain's CDR3 is CASSLDYRESPYEQYF. The CDR3 DNA is TGTGCCAGCAGTTTAGACTACAGGGAATCGCCCTACGAGCAGTACTTC.

The chain has TRBV7-9 and TRBJ2-1; D perhaps matches TRBD1 (7 bases). The V end lost 3 bases, the J end lost 2 bases, and 20 bases lay between the germline ends. The CDR3 extends over 18 amino acids. Germline V gene lookup returns CDR1 SEHNR and CDR2 FQNEAQ (reference sequence). CDR3 sequence (DNA): TGTGCCAGCAGCTTCACCCGGGACAGCGGGCTCACCTACAATGAGCAGTTCTTC. This sequence encodes CASSFTRDSGLTYNEQFF.

V and J are TRBV9 and TRBJ1-3; no clear D. V shed 3 bases and J shed 4 bases, with 23 bases lying between them. From germline, CDR1 is SGDLS and CDR2 YYNGEE. CDR3 size: 18 residues. CDR3 in amino acids: CASSEEIRGAGSGNTIYF. CDR3 sequence (DNA): TGTGCCAGCAGCGAAGAGATCCGGGGTGCGGGGTCCGGAAACACCATATATTTT.

The chain links TRBV2 to TRBJ2-1, with no clear D. The CDR3 has 12 amino acids. V dropped 8 bases and J dropped 5 bases, with 10 bases sitting between them. Germline values: CDR1 SNHLY, CDR2 FYNNEI. The CDR3 bases are TGTGCCAGCGGCCCAGGCCACAATGAGCAGTTCTTC. This sequence encodes CASGPGHNEQFF. The full variable domain, completed using reference TRBV2 and TRBJ2-1, is EPEVTQTPSHQVTQMGQEVILRCVPISNHLYFYWYRQILGQKVEFLVSFYNNEISEKSEIFDDQFSVERPDGSNFTLKIRSTKLEDSAMYFCASGPGHNEQFFGPGTRLTVL.

The chain has TRBV7-8 and TRBJ2-5, with TRBD2 as a possible D gene (7 bases). CDR1 and CDR2 from the germline V gene are SGHVS and FQNEAQ. Trimming shortened V by 6 bases and J by 0 bases, and 23 bases separated the two germline ends. The CDR3 totals 18 residues. CDR3 in amino acids: CASRDNLGGGVYQETQYF. As DNA, the CDR3 is TGTGCCAGCAGGGACAACCTGGGAGGGGGGGTATACCAAGAGACCCAGTACTTC.

V usage is TRBV6-5 and J usage is TRBJ2-1, with TRBD2 matching over 11 bases. V trimming: 6 bases; J trimming: 6 bases; junction bases outside the gene matches: 4. CDR1 is MNHEY and CDR2 is SVGAGI in the germline V gene. The CDR3 is 14 amino acids. This CDR3 is CASSNSGGANEQFF. The CDR3 DNA sequence: TGTGCCAGCAGCAATAGCGGGGGGGCCAATGAGCAGTTCTTC.

The J gene is TRBJ2-1, the V gene TRBV30, with TRBD1 identical over 10 bases. With V trimmed by 2 bases and J by 3 bases, 10 bases remained unmatched. CDR3 length equals 17 residues. The germline CDR1 and CDR2 sequences are GTSNPN and SVGIG (reference sequence). The CDR3 loop is CAWSTQSGTGDYNEQFF. The CDR3 DNA reads as TGTGCCTGGAGTACCCAGTCCGGGACAGGGGACTACAATGAGCAGTTCTTC.

The CDR3 DNA reads TGTGCCAGCACCCTCACTAGCGGGAGCAGGAATGAGCAGTTCTTC. Translated, it gives CASTLTSGSRNEQFF. The chain carries TRBV2 and TRBJ2-1, with TRBD2 matching 11 bases. The CDR3 is made up of 15 amino acids. CDR1 is SNHLY, CDR2 FYNNEI, per germline. Trimming removed 7 bases from V and 7 bases from J; junction bases left unmatched: 9.

The genes are TRBV7-2 and TRBJ2-3, with 7 bases aligning to TRBD2. CDR3 size: 15 residues. V was pared by 6 bases and J by 1 base, with 7 bases of the junction left unmatched. CDR1 and CDR2 (germline): SGHTA, FQGNSA. The CDR3 DNA sequence: TGTGCCAGCAGTTGGGCAGCGGGACGCACAGATACGCAGTATTTT. This codes for CASSWAAGRTDTQYF.

The chain combines TRBV11-2 with TRBJ2-1; weak D call: TRBD2 (7 bases). CDR1 is SGHAT and CDR2 is FQNNGV in the germline V gene. The V end lost 0 bases, the J end lost 3 bases, and 15 bases lay between the germline ends. The CDR3 has 17 amino acids. For the CDR3, the DNA is TGTGCCAGCAGCTTAGACCTTGGGGGGGGCCTCTACAATGAGCAGTTCTTC. The encoded protein is CASSLDLGGGLYNEQFF.

The rearrangement joins TRBV19 to TRBJ1-3; D gene ambiguous. CDR1 and CDR2 (germline): LNHDA, SQIVND (reference sequence). The CDR3 sequence is 13 residues long. In nucleotides, the CDR3 is TGTGGTGTGCGCGGCGACTCTGGAAACACCATATATTTT. It specifies CGVRGDSGNTIYF.

This clone was seen just once. The rearrangement joins TRBV27 to TRBJ1-1; 9 bases are shared with TRBD1. CDR3 length: 14 residues. J was trimmed by 6 bases and V by 4 bases; bases with no gene match: 6. The V gene's germline CDR1 is MNHEY and CDR2 SMNVEV (reference sequence). CDR3 sequence (DNA): TGTGCCAGCAGTTGGACACAGGGGGCTTCTGAAGCTTTCTTT. Residues: CASSWTQGASEAFF.

The chain employs TRBV28 and TRBJ1-2; D unclear. V was cut by 2 bases and J by 8 bases, with 12 bases left in between. This CDR3 has 13 amino acids. Germline V lookup: CDR1 MDHEN, CDR2 SYDVKM. CDR3 residues: CASSLANSKGYTF. The CDR3 DNA is TGTGCCAGCAGTTTAGCGAACAGTAAGGGCTACACCTTC.

The rearrangement joins TRBV28 to TRBJ2-7, with D possibly being TRBD2 (7 bases). The CDR3 runs 17 residues. Between the trimmed V and J ends, which lost 3 bases and 4 bases, there was a span of 22 bases. CDR1 MDHEN and CDR2 SYDVKM come from the germline V gene. CDR3 loop: CASSFGGGVPAQYEQYF. The CDR3 nucleotides read TGTGCCAGCAGTTTCGGAGGGGGGGTACCGGCCCAATACGAGCAGTACTTC.